Listed below are T cell receptor beta chains from one sample, sequenced in a study of T cell repertoires in cytomegalovirus infection. Their cognate antigens are unknown. TCRdb redid the calling of the reads with MiXCR, one entry per CDR3 protein. This sample carries about 570,000 distinct CDR3 sequences, under 45% of them seen once, and the ten largest clones take 48%. The sequencing here drew on cultured PBMCs, taken from culture after CMV antigen stimulation. The source is a human donor in good health (CMV status not recorded). Some clones in this sample may be carry-over from other donors' samples. CDR3s include the opening cysteine and the closing phenylalanine or tryptophan. The D gene is left open where the match is weak. Some rows mark clone size as missing; the rest say once, few, many or name a class of expanded clone.

v_call: TRBV12-3/TRBV12-4
d_call: TRBD1
clone_size: .
j_call: TRBJ1-1
cdr3_aa: CASSLAGGDEAFF
cdr3_nt: TGTGCCAGCAGTTTAGCAGGGGGCGACGAAGCTTTCTTT

v_call: TRBV6-5
d_call: .
clone_size: .
j_call: TRBJ2-5
cdr3_aa: CASSSPGGIPPETQYF
cdr3_nt: TGTGCCAGCAGTTCCCCCGGAGGGATCCCTCCCGAGACCCAGTACTTC

v_call: TRBV20-1
d_call: .
clone_size: .
j_call: TRBJ2-7
cdr3_aa: CSARVGSSGEQYF
cdr3_nt: TGCAGTGCTAGAGTCGGCAGCTCAGGGGAGCAGTACTTC

v_call: TRBV10-3
d_call: .
clone_size: few
j_call: TRBJ2-5
cdr3_aa: CAISESIGFQETQYF
cdr3_nt: TGTGCCATCAGTGAGTCGATCGGGTTCCAAGAGACCCAGTACTTC

v_call: TRBV20-1
d_call: .
clone_size: .
j_call: TRBJ1-5
cdr3_aa: CSASPDYSNQPQHF
cdr3_nt: TGCAGTGCTAGTCCTGATTATAGCAATCAGCCCCAGCATTTT

v_call: TRBV12-3/TRBV12-4
d_call: TRBD1
clone_size: few
j_call: TRBJ2-7
cdr3_aa: CASSRGQGSHEQYF
cdr3_nt: TGTGCCAGCAGTAGGGGACAGGGGTCCCACGAGCAGTACTTC

v_call: TRBV11-2
d_call: .
clone_size: .
j_call: TRBJ1-2
cdr3_aa: CASSLNTQNYGYTF
cdr3_nt: TGTGCCAGCAGCTTAAACACTCAAAACTATGGCTACACCTTC

v_call: TRBV7-9
d_call: .
clone_size: .
j_call: TRBJ2-1
cdr3_aa: CASSLTTGVGNEQFF
cdr3_nt: TGTGCCAGCAGCTTAACGACGGGAGTGGGGAATGAGCAGTTCTTC

v_call: TRBV20-1
d_call: .
clone_size: .
j_call: TRBJ2-7
cdr3_aa: CSATLSGHNYEQYF
cdr3_nt: TGCAGTGCTACATTGTCGGGACATAACTACGAGCAGTACTTC

v_call: TRBV7-2
d_call: .
clone_size: many
j_call: TRBJ2-3
cdr3_aa: CASSSQLADTQYF
cdr3_nt: TGTGCCAGCAGCTCTCAGCTAGCTGATACGCAGTATTTT

v_call: TRBV29-1
d_call: TRBD2
clone_size: .
j_call: TRBJ2-3
cdr3_aa: CSVGGTSGRREDTQYF
cdr3_nt: TGCAGCGTTGGGGGGACTAGCGGGAGGCGTGAAGATACGCAGTATTTT

v_call: TRBV7-2
d_call: .
clone_size: few
j_call: TRBJ1-2
cdr3_aa: CASSLETGIRYYGYTF
cdr3_nt: TGTGCCAGCAGCTTAGAAACAGGGATTCGTTACTATGGCTACACCTTC

v_call: TRBV7-2
d_call: .
clone_size: few
j_call: TRBJ2-4
cdr3_aa: CASSLAGPAKNIQYF
cdr3_nt: TGTGCCAGCAGCTTAGCGGGGCCAGCCAAAAACATTCAGTACTTC

v_call: TRBV28
d_call: .
clone_size: few
j_call: TRBJ1-2
cdr3_aa: CASRILQGGYTF
cdr3_nt: TGTGCCAGCAGAATCCTGCAGGGAGGCTACACCTTC

v_call: TRBV7-6
d_call: TRBD2
clone_size: .
j_call: TRBJ2-7
cdr3_aa: CASSLGGAGGVGEQYF
cdr3_nt: TGTGCCAGCAGCTTAGGCGGAGCGGGAGGAGTAGGCGAGCAGTACTTC

v_call: TRBV29-1
d_call: TRBD1
clone_size: .
j_call: TRBJ1-1
cdr3_aa: CSVPKGAGTEAFF
cdr3_nt: TGCAGCGTCCCAAAGGGGGCAGGAACTGAAGCTTTCTTT

v_call: TRBV29-1
d_call: .
clone_size: .
j_call: TRBJ1-1
cdr3_aa: CSVDGRGDEAFF
cdr3_nt: TGCAGCGTTGATGGCAGGGGTGATGAAGCTTTCTTT

v_call: TRBV10-2
d_call: .
clone_size: .
j_call: TRBJ1-6
cdr3_aa: CASSDGADLSLHF
cdr3_nt: TGCGCCAGCAGTGATGGGGCGGATTTATCCCTCCACTTT

v_call: TRBV18
d_call: TRBD2
clone_size: .
j_call: TRBJ2-1
cdr3_aa: CASSPIGTTDNEQFF
cdr3_nt: TGTGCCAGCTCACCTATCGGGACTACCGACAATGAGCAGTTCTTC

v_call: TRBV7-2
d_call: TRBD2
clone_size: many
j_call: TRBJ2-1
cdr3_aa: CASSGQRVGLAGSNEQFF
cdr3_nt: TGTGCCAGCAGCGGGCAGAGGGTGGGGCTAGCGGGTAGCAATGAGCAGTTCTTC

v_call: TRBV7-9
d_call: .
clone_size: few
j_call: TRBJ2-1
cdr3_aa: CASNRLRSEQFF
cdr3_nt: TGTGCCAGCAATAGACTGCGGAGTGAGCAGTTCTTC

v_call: TRBV15
d_call: .
clone_size: .
j_call: TRBJ2-1
cdr3_aa: CATAVALAGNNEQFF
cdr3_nt: TGTGCCACCGCGGTGGCACTAGCCGGGAACAATGAGCAGTTCTTC

v_call: TRBV20-1
d_call: TRBD2
clone_size: .
j_call: TRBJ2-1
cdr3_aa: CSALGGSSYNEQFF
cdr3_nt: TGCAGTGCCCTCGGCGGGAGCTCCTACAATGAGCAGTTCTTC

v_call: TRBV29-1
d_call: TRBD1
clone_size: .
j_call: TRBJ1-1
cdr3_aa: CSVYWQGGSEAFF
cdr3_nt: TGCAGCGTTTATTGGCAGGGGGGGAGTGAAGCTTTCTTT

v_call: TRBV6-6
d_call: TRBD1
clone_size: few
j_call: TRBJ2-7
cdr3_aa: CASSYSTRDRAYEQYF
cdr3_nt: TGTGCCAGCAGTTACTCGACGAGGGACAGGGCTTACGAGCAGTACTTC

v_call: TRBV12-3/TRBV12-4
d_call: .
clone_size: few
j_call: TRBJ1-3
cdr3_aa: CASTTDSGNTIYF
cdr3_nt: TGTGCCAGCACTACAGACTCTGGAAACACCATATATTTT

v_call: TRBV24-1
d_call: .
clone_size: few
j_call: TRBJ2-6
cdr3_aa: CATSDSSSSSGANVLTF
cdr3_nt: TGTGCCACCAGTGATTCGTCTTCTAGTTCTGGGGCCAACGTCCTGACTTTC

v_call: TRBV7-6
d_call: .
clone_size: few
j_call: TRBJ1-2
cdr3_aa: CASSLGQGIHYGYTF
cdr3_nt: TGTGCCAGCAGCCTCGGGCAGGGGATACACTATGGCTACACCTTC

v_call: TRBV6-6
d_call: TRBD1
clone_size: .
j_call: TRBJ1-1
cdr3_aa: CALTGDPNDTEAFF
cdr3_nt: TGTGCCTTGACAGGGGATCCGAATGACACTGAAGCTTTCTTT

v_call: TRBV6-1
d_call: .
clone_size: few
j_call: TRBJ1-5
cdr3_aa: CASTAQGRRSNQPQHF
cdr3_nt: TGTGCCAGCACCGCCCAGGGGAGAAGAAGCAATCAGCCCCAGCATTTT

v_call: TRBV27
d_call: .
clone_size: .
j_call: TRBJ1-3
cdr3_aa: CASMGIGNTIYF
cdr3_nt: TGTGCCAGCATGGGGATTGGAAACACCATATATTTT

v_call: TRBV7-2
d_call: .
clone_size: .
j_call: TRBJ1-5
cdr3_aa: CASSPTGYPQNQPQHF
cdr3_nt: TGTGCCAGCAGCCCGACTGGGTACCCTCAAAATCAGCCCCAGCATTTT

v_call: TRBV11-3
d_call: .
clone_size: few
j_call: TRBJ2-1
cdr3_aa: CASSLGGRYNEQFF
cdr3_nt: TGTGCCAGCAGCTTAGGGGGTCGGTACAATGAGCAGTTCTTC

v_call: TRBV4-1
d_call: .
clone_size: .
j_call: TRBJ2-7
cdr3_aa: CASSQEGRSSYEQYF
cdr3_nt: TGTGCCAGCAGCCAAGAAGGGAGGAGCTCCTACGAGCAGTACTTC

v_call: TRBV4-1
d_call: .
clone_size: .
j_call: TRBJ2-6
cdr3_aa: CASSPSQARSGANVLTF
cdr3_nt: TGCGCCAGCAGCCCATCCCAAGCCCGCTCCGGGGCCAACGTCCTGACTTTC

v_call: TRBV3-1
d_call: .
clone_size: few
j_call: TRBJ1-5
cdr3_aa: CASSQDIGQPQHF
cdr3_nt: TGTGCCAGCAGCCAAGATATAGGGCAGCCCCAGCATTTT

v_call: TRBV11-2
d_call: TRBD2
clone_size: .
j_call: TRBJ2-7
cdr3_aa: CASSLGGTRLEVYF
cdr3_nt: TGTGCCAGCAGCTTGGGGGGGACCCGACTAGAGGTCTACTTC

v_call: TRBV12-3/TRBV12-4
d_call: .
clone_size: once
j_call: TRBJ1-1
cdr3_aa: CASSLGSIKAFF
cdr3_nt: TGTGCCAGCAGTTTGGGGTCGATTAAAGCTTTCTTT

v_call: TRBV27
d_call: .
clone_size: few
j_call: TRBJ1-6
cdr3_aa: CASSSGAWGRHSPLHF
cdr3_nt: TGTGCCAGCAGTTCGGGAGCTTGGGGGCGTCATTCACCCCTCCACTTT

v_call: TRBV6-4
d_call: .
clone_size: .
j_call: TRBJ1-6
cdr3_aa: CASSDDPPRSPLHF
cdr3_nt: TGTGCCAGCAGTGACGACCCGCCAAGGTCACCCCTCCACTTT

v_call: TRBV27
d_call: TRBD1
clone_size: few
j_call: TRBJ2-7
cdr3_aa: CASSLSKGTVSYEQYF
cdr3_nt: TGTGCCAGCAGTTTATCGAAAGGGACAGTCTCCTACGAGCAGTACTTC

v_call: TRBV5-5
d_call: TRBD1
clone_size: few
j_call: TRBJ1-2
cdr3_aa: CASSPDRALYGYTF
cdr3_nt: TGTGCCAGCAGCCCGGACAGGGCCCTCTATGGCTACACCTTC

v_call: TRBV20-1
d_call: .
clone_size: few
j_call: TRBJ2-7
cdr3_aa: CSATGRYPRGYEQYF
cdr3_nt: TGCAGTGCTACCGGGAGATATCCTCGCGGGTACGAGCAGTACTTC

v_call: TRBV6-1
d_call: .
clone_size: .
j_call: TRBJ2-5
cdr3_aa: CASGRYWETQYF
cdr3_nt: TGTGCCTCGGGAAGGTACTGGGAGACCCAGTACTTC

v_call: TRBV7-6
d_call: .
clone_size: few
j_call: TRBJ2-7
cdr3_aa: CASSLAIRVREQYF
cdr3_nt: TGTGCCAGCAGCTTAGCGATCAGGGTCCGCGAGCAGTACTTC

v_call: TRBV7-6
d_call: TRBD2
clone_size: few
j_call: TRBJ2-7
cdr3_aa: CASRRGLAGVFRSYEQYF
cdr3_nt: TGTGCCAGCAGGCGGGGTCTAGCGGGGGTCTTCCGCTCCTACGAGCAGTACTTC

v_call: TRBV12-3/TRBV12-4
d_call: TRBD2
clone_size: .
j_call: TRBJ2-1
cdr3_aa: CASIGLVYNEQFF
cdr3_nt: TGTGCCAGCATCGGACTAGTCTACAATGAGCAGTTCTTC

v_call: TRBV30
d_call: TRBD1
clone_size: .
j_call: TRBJ1-2
cdr3_aa: CAWDRGWHGYTF
cdr3_nt: TGTGCCTGGGACAGGGGCTGGCATGGCTACACCTTC